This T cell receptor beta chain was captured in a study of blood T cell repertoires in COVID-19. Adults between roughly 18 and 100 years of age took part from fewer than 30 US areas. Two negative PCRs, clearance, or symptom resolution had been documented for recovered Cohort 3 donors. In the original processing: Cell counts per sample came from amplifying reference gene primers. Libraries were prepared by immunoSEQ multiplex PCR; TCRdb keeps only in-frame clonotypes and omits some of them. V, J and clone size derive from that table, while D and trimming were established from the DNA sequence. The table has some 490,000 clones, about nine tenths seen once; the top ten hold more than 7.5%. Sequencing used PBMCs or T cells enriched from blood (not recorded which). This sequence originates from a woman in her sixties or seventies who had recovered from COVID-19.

CDR3 amino acids: CAWSVWRGGQIGELFF. CDR3 in DNA: TGTGCCTGGAGTGTATGGCGGGGGGGCCAAATCGGGGAGCTGTTTTTT. The chain joins TRBV30 to TRBJ2-2, with 9 bases aligning to TRBD2. This CDR3 has 16 amino acids. The V gene's germline CDR1 is GTSNPN and CDR2 SVGIG (reference sequence). V trimming: 0 bases; J trimming: 7 bases; junction bases outside the gene matches: 9.